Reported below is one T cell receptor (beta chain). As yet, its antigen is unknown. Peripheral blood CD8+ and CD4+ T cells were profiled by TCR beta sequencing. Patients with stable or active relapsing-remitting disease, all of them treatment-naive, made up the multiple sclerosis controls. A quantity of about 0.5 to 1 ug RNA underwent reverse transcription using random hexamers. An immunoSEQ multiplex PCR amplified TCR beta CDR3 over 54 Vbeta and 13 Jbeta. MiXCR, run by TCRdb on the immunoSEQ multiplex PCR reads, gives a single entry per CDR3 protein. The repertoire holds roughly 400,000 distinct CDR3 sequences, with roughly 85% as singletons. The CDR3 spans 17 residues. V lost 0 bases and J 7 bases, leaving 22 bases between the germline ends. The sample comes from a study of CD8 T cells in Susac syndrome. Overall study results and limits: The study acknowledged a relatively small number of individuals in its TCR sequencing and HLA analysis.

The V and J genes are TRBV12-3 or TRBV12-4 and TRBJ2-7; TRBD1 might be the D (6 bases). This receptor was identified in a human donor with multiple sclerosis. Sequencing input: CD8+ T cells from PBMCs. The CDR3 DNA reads TGTGCCAGCAGTTTAGCGCTGTTTCAGGGGCCGGCTACGGAGCAGTACTTC. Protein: CASSLALFQGPATEQYF.